This TCR beta chain was captured by sequencing in a study of CXCR3-negative and CXCR3-positive naive CD8 T cells. The overall study: TRB reads totalled about 150 million, about 1.5 +/- 0.3 million per library.

Study observations and caveats: Diversity proved comparably high across both naive subsets and much lower in memory CD8+ cells. Greater hydrophobicity was found in TRB CDR3s of CXCR3-positive naive cells than of CXCR3-negative naive cells.

UMI-labeled TRB cDNA libraries were prepared by 5' RACE. For each CDR3 protein, TCRdb gives one entry from its re-call of the 5' RACE reads, without DNA. The sample totals about 92,000 distinct CDR3 sequences. CD45RO-CCR7+CD27+CD95- defined naive CD8+ T cells. Germline V CDR1 and CDR2: LGHNA, YSLEER. The CDR3 runs 14 residues. Worth noting for this clonotype: Its cognate antigen is unknown.

This receptor was obtained from a human donor in good health. Some clones in this sample may be carry-over from other donors' samples. The gene calls are TRBV4-3 and TRBJ1-1. The sequencing input was naive CXCR3- CD8+ T cells from blood. As to subset: CD45RO-CCR7+CD27+CD95- naive CD8+ T cells lacking CXCR3 (TNR3-). CDR3 sequence reads: CASSQRFSGTEAFF.